These 26 T cell receptor beta chains came from one sample sequenced in a study of spatial heterogeneity in lung cancer. Using its own MiXCR run on the 5' RACE reads, TCRdb lists one record per CDR3 protein. The sample yields 95,000 to 120,000 distinct CDR3 sequences, approximately 10% seen once. Time point described: blood at routine non-recurrence follow-up after resection. The sequences come from PBMCs, collected at follow-up. These receptors were obtained from a female donor with early-stage non-small cell lung cancer.

This clonotype was found many times. The chain uses TRBV18 and TRBJ2-1; 8 bases agree with TRBD2. The CDR3 is 16 residues long. J lost 0 bases, V lost 3 bases, and 4 bases had no gene match. CDR1 KGHSH and CDR2 LQKENI come from the germline V gene. The CDR3 DNA reads TGTGCCAGCTCACCCCGGGGACTAGTCTCCTACAATGAGCAGTTCTTC. Protein: CASSPRGLVSYNEQFF. Drawing the rest from reference TRBV18 and TRBJ2-1, the complete variable domain is NAGVMQNPRHLVRRRGQEARLRCSPMKGHSHVYWYRQLPEEGLKFMVYLQKENIIDESGMPKERFSAEFPKEGPSILRIQQVVRGDSAAYFCASSPRGLVSYNEQFFGPGTRLTVL.

V usage is TRBV7-9 and J usage is TRBJ2-3; 8 bases are a match to TRBD2. This CDR3 region has 16 residues. Germline CDR1 and CDR2: SEHNR and FQNEAQ (reference sequence). V lost 5 bases, J lost 0 bases, and 7 bases stayed unmatched. The CDR3 bases are TGTGCCAGCAGCCCGATGACTAGCGTTAGCACAGATACGCAGTATTTT. As protein: CASSPMTSVSTDTQYF.

This clonotype was found a few times. This chain uses TRBV7-9 with TRBJ2-1, with TRBD1 identical over 7 bases. Unmatched junction bases numbered 3, after V lost 4 bases and J lost 6 bases. Germline CDR1 SEHNR, CDR2 FQNEAQ (reference sequence). The CDR3 is 13 amino acids. This chain's CDR3 is CASSYGTANEQFF. The CDR3 nucleotides read TGTGCCAGCAGCTACGGGACAGCCAATGAGCAGTTCTTC. The full variable domain, with the rest looked up from reference TRBV7-9 and TRBJ2-1, is DTGVSQNPRHKITKRGQNVTFRCDPISEHNRLYWYRQTLGQGPEFLTYFQNEAQLEKSRLLSDRFSAERPKGSFSTLEIQRTEQGDSAMYLCASSYGTANEQFFGPGTRLTVL.

This clonotype was seen repeatedly, ten times or more. CDR3 nucleotides: TGTGCCAGCAGCTCACGACTGCTACAAGAGACCCAGTACTTC. This gives the protein CASSSRLLQETQYF. The gene calls are TRBV11-2 and TRBJ2-5; D unclear. The CDR3 has 14 residues. Deletions cut 4 bases from V and 2 bases from J, with 11 bases between. Germline V gene data show CDR1 as SGHAT and CDR2 as FQNNGV.

The V gene is TRBV6-5, the J gene TRBJ2-7; 8 bases are shared with TRBD1. In germline, CDR1 is MNHEY, CDR2 SVGAGI. V was clipped by 6 bases and J by 2 bases; unmatched bases: 0. The CDR3 contains 12 residues. The CDR3 nucleotides read TGTGCCAGCAGGACAGGGGCCTACGAGCAGTACTTC. Translated: CASRTGAYEQYF.

The rearrangement joins TRBV7-8 to TRBJ1-3; D gene ambiguous. CDR3 size: 15 residues. Trimming left V 0 bases short and J 0 bases short, with 6 bases between. Germline assignment: CDR1 SGHVS and CDR2 FQNEAQ. CDR3 in DNA: TGTGCCAGCAGCTTAGCGGGGAGCTCTGGAAACACCATATATTTT. Protein product: CASSLAGSSGNTIYF. Full variable domain (remainder filled in from reference TRBV7-8 and TRBJ1-3): GAGVSQSPRYKVAKRGQDVALRCDPISGHVSLFWYQQALGQGPEFLTYFQNEAQLDKSGLPSDRFFAERPEGSVSTLKIQRTQQEDSAVYLCASSLAGSSGNTIYFGEGSWLTVV.

Concerning this clonotype: One end of the junction does not line up with germline, which may come from a read error. The chain joins TRBV19 to TRBJ2-3; the match to TRBD1 covers 7 bases. CDR3 length: 16 amino acids. CDR1 and CDR2 from the germline V gene are LNHDA and SQIVND (reference sequence). CDR3 sequence reads: CAGSPRTGPREDTQYF. CDR3 DNA: TGTGCCGGTAGTCCCCGGACAGGACCCAGAGAGGATACGCAGTATTTT. Drawing the rest from reference TRBV19 and TRBJ2-3, the complete variable domain is DGGITQSPKYLFRKEGQNVTLSCEQNLNHDAMYWYRQDPGQGLRLIYYSQIVNDFQKGDIAEGYSVSREKKESFPLTVTSAQKNPTAFYLCAGSPRTGPREDTQYFGPGTRLTVL.

The sample holds many counts of this clonotype. The chain couples TRBV4-2 to TRBJ2-5; TRBD2 agrees at 14 bases. Germline V gene sequence: CDR1 LGHNA, CDR2 YNFKEQ. This CDR3 region has 18 residues. Unmatched junction bases numbered 11, after V lost 3 bases and J lost 5 bases. CDR3 residues: CASSHADGTSGSVETQYF. The CDR3 DNA sequence: TGTGCCAGCAGCCACGCAGATGGGACTAGCGGGAGCGTGGAGACCCAGTACTTC.

In its sample, this clonotype was seen many times. The chain is built from TRBV18 and TRBJ2-5; D remains ambiguous. The CDR3 is made up of 14 amino acids. With 0 bases removed from V and 5 bases from J, the gap between germline ends came to 10 bases. CDR1 is KGHSH, CDR2 LQKENI, per germline. The CDR3 sequence is CASSPPSIAETQYF. The CDR3 nucleotides are TGTGCCAGCTCACCACCCTCGATAGCCGAGACCCAGTACTTC. Combining the CDR3 with reference TRBV18 and TRBJ2-5 gives the whole variable domain NAGVMQNPRHLVRRRGQEARLRCSPMKGHSHVYWYRQLPEEGLKFMVYLQKENIIDESGMPKERFSAEFPKEGPSILRIQQVVRGDSAAYFCASSPPSIAETQYFGPGTRLLVL.

This chain joins TRBV14 and TRBJ2-1; 9 positions agree with TRBD2. V gave up 2 bases and J gave up 6 bases; unmatched junction bases: 5. This CDR3 comprises 15 residues. Germline-derived CDR1 and CDR2 are SGHDN and FVKESK. CDR3 amino acids: CASSQFSGRLNEQFF. The CDR3 nucleotides are TGTGCCAGCAGCCAATTCAGCGGGAGGCTCAATGAGCAGTTCTTC.

This clonotype was seen many times. The chain couples TRBV5-1 to TRBJ2-7; 7 bases line up with TRBD2. V dropped 1 base and J dropped 7; count of bases not matched to a gene: 5. Looked up from germline, CDR1 is SGHRS and CDR2 is YFSETQ. The CDR3 covers 13 residues. The CDR3 protein is CASSLSGGLEQYF. The CDR3 coding sequence is TGCGCCAGCAGCTTGTCGGGAGGCTTAGAGCAGTACTTC.

The V gene is TRBV7-3, the J gene TRBJ2-2; 8 bases align to TRBD1. V trimming: 2 bases; J trimming: 3 bases; junction bases outside the gene matches: 8. The CDR3 loop spans 17 amino acids. Germline V gene lookup returns CDR1 SGHTA and CDR2 FQGTGA. In DNA, the CDR3 is TGTGCCAGCAGCTTAGCCCCAGGGGGCGCGGACACCGGGGAGCTGTTTTTT. It translates to CASSLAPGGADTGELFF.

V and J are TRBV5-1 and TRBJ2-2; D uncertain. V shed 0 bases and J shed 7 bases, with 10 bases lying between them. This CDR3 contains 14 residues. Germline V CDR1 and CDR2: SGHRS, YFSETQ. CDR3 bases: TGCGCCAGCAGCTTGGTCACCTCCGGCGGGGAGCTGTTTTTT. Translation: CASSLVTSGGELFF. The variable domain in full, with the rest retrieved from reference TRBV5-1 and TRBJ2-2, is KAGVTQTPRYLIKTRGQQVTLSCSPISGHRSVSWYQQTPGQGLQFLFEYFSETQRNKGNFPGRFSGRQFSNSRSEMNVSTLELGDSALYLCASSLVTSGGELFFGEGSRLTVL.

Note on this clonotype: At one of its ends the junction is not consistent with the germline gene, which may arise from a read error. The rearrangement joins TRBV12-3 or TRBV12-4 to TRBJ2-7; 8 bases agree with TRBD1. The CDR3 runs 13 residues. CDR3 sequence reads: CAGSRTGIYEQYF. In DNA form, the CDR3 reads TGTGCCGGCAGTCGGACAGGGATATACGAGCAGTACTTC.

This sequence joins TRBV5-1 and TRBJ1-1; D unresolved. The CDR3 covers 14 residues. CDR1 is SGHRS, CDR2 YFSETQ, per germline. V was clipped by 4 bases and J by 0 bases, with 10 bases between them. Written as DNA, the CDR3 is TGCGCCAGCAGCCTAGGAGTCGTGAACACTGAAGCTTTCTTT. It yields the protein CASSLGVVNTEAFF.

The chain joins TRBV6-1 to TRBJ2-2, with TRBD2 identical over 12 bases. With V trimmed by 6 bases and J by 5 bases, 10 bases remained unmatched. The CDR3 length is 17 residues. Germline V gene lookup returns CDR1 MNHNS and CDR2 SASEGT. The CDR3 nucleotides are TGTGCCAGCAGAGTACCCTCCGGGACTAGCGGGACCGGGGAGCTGTTTTTT. Translating it yields CASRVPSGTSGTGELFF.

This clonotype came up a few times. This chain uses TRBV10-3 with TRBJ2-5; 10 bases are a match to TRBD2. With 3 bases clipped from V and 1 base from J, the junction kept 11 bases outside the gene matches. CDR1 and CDR2 from the germline V gene are ENHRY and SYGVKD. The CDR3 runs 18 residues. As DNA, the CDR3 is TGTGCCATCAGTGATCAGCCTAGCGGGAGCCCTCTCCAAGAGACCCAGTACTTC. It codes for CAISDQPSGSPLQETQYF.

The V gene is TRBV6-6, the J gene TRBJ2-6, with a possible D match to TRBD1 (6 bases). Per germline, CDR1 MNHNY and CDR2 SVGAGI (reference sequence). CDR3 length: 15 amino acids. The V end lost 8 bases, the J end lost 0 bases, and 11 bases lay between the germline ends. The CDR3 DNA follows: TGTGCCAGCGGCAGGGGCACCTCTGGGGCCAACGTCCTGACTTTC. It translates to CASGRGTSGANVLTF.

This clonotype appeared a few times. J is TRBJ2-1 and V is TRBV27, with D perhaps matching TRBD2 (6 bases). The CDR3 contains 16 residues. The ends were cut back, 5 bases at V and 4 bases at J, with 18 bases in the middle. Germline V lookup: CDR1 MNHEY, CDR2 SMNVEV (reference sequence). This CDR3 reads CASSPRGSALYNEQFF. Here the CDR3 DNA reads TGTGCCAGCAGTCCGCGGGGTAGCGCGCTTTACAATGAGCAGTTCTTC.

The rearrangement uses TRBV7-2 and TRBJ1-2; 10 bases are shared with TRBD1. The V gene end was trimmed by 3 bases and the J gene end by 8 bases; junction bases not matched to a gene: 6. Germline V CDR1 and CDR2: SGHTA, FQGNSA. The CDR3 has 14 residues. CDR3 coding DNA: TGTGCCAGCAGCTTCCCCGACAGGGGGCTAGGCTACACCTTC. This gives the protein CASSFPDRGLGYTF.

This clonotype was seen only a few times. The V and J genes are TRBV3-1 and TRBJ2-1; D gene ambiguous. Germline assignment: CDR1 LGHDT and CDR2 YNNKEL (reference sequence). The V end lost 0 bases, the J end lost 0 bases, and 6 bases lay between the germline ends. CDR3 length equals 15 residues. CDR3 bases: TGTGCCAGCAGCCAAGAGGCCTTCTCCTACAATGAGCAGTTCTTC. Translating it yields CASSQEAFSYNEQFF.

The sample holds many counts of this clonotype. The V call is TRBV19, the J call TRBJ1-5; TRBD1 matches at 9 bases. Germline loops: CDR1 LNHDA, CDR2 SQIVND (reference sequence). Unmatched junction bases numbered 14, after V lost 7 bases and J lost 7 bases. The CDR3 has 16 amino acids. The CDR3 protein is CASTAPPGQGRQPQHF. In DNA, the CDR3 is TGTGCCAGTACTGCACCCCCGGGACAGGGAAGACAGCCCCAGCATTTT. Complete variable domain (other parts from reference TRBV19 and TRBJ1-5): DGGITQSPKYLFRKEGQNVTLSCEQNLNHDAMYWYRQDPGQGLRLIYYSQIVNDFQKGDIAEGYSVSREKKESFPLTVTSAQKNPTAFYLCASTAPPGQGRQPQHFGDGTRLSIL.

Many counts were recorded for this clonotype. V is TRBV2 and J is TRBJ2-3; 7 bases agree with TRBD1. The junction had 8 bases not matched to a gene; V was cut back by 6 bases and J by 5 bases. CDR1 is SNHLY and CDR2 is FYNNEI in the germline V gene. The CDR3 length is 14 residues. The DNA of the CDR3 is TGTGCCAGCAGGGCCGGGACAGCCGGAGATACGCAGTATTTT. It encodes CASRAGTAGDTQYF. Full variable domain (rest looked up from reference TRBV2 and TRBJ2-3): EPEVTQTPSHQVTQMGQEVILRCVPISNHLYFYWYRQILGQKVEFLVSFYNNEISEKSEIFDDQFSVERPDGSNFTLKIRSTKLEDSAMYFCASRAGTAGDTQYFGPGTRLTVL.

The chain carries TRBV27 and TRBJ1-2; a possible D gene is TRBD1 (6 bases). CDR1 and CDR2 (germline): MNHEY, SMNVEV (reference sequence). The length of the CDR3 is 14 residues. V was pared by 5 bases and J by 6 bases, with 16 bases between. The CDR3 nucleotides read TGTGCCAGCAGTCCGGGGGGCTTTTTCGATGGCTACACCTTC. The encoded protein is CASSPGGFFDGYTF.

The chain links TRBV29-1 to TRBJ1-5; 9 bases fit TRBD1. V dropped 7 bases and J dropped 4; count of bases not matched to a gene: 8. In germline, CDR1 is SQVTM, CDR2 ANQGSEA. This CDR3 is 14 amino acids long. The CDR3 sequence: CSAGTGLGNQPQHF. For the CDR3, the DNA is TGCAGCGCTGGGACAGGGTTAGGGAATCAGCCCCAGCATTTT.

A word on this clonotype: This may stem from a read error, because a much larger clone lies one nucleotide away. The J gene is TRBJ2-1, the V gene TRBV6-5; 7 bases match TRBD2. The CDR3 covers 15 residues. CDR1 and CDR2 (germline): MNHEY, SVGAGI. The CDR3 DNA reads as TGTGCCAACAGTCCGATGGGACTTGCGACTAGCGAGCAGTTCTTC. Protein sequence: CANSPMGLATSEQFF.